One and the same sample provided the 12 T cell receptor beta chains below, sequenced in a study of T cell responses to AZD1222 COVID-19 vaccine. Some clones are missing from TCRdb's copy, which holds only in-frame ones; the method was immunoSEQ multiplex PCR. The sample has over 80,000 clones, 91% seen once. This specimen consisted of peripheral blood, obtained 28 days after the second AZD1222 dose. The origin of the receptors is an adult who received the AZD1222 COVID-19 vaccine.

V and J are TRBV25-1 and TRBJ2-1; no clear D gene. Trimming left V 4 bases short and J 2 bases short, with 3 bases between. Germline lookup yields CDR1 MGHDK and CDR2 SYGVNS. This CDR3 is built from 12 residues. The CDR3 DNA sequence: TGTGCCAGCAGTGTCGCCTACAATGAGCAGTTCTTC. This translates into CASSVAYNEQFF.

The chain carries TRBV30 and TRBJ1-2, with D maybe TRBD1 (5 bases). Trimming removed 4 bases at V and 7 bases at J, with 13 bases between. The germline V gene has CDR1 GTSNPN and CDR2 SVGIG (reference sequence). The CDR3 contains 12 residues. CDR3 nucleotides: TGTGCCTGGATCCAGGGAACGAGTGGCTACACCTTC. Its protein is CAWIQGTSGYTF.

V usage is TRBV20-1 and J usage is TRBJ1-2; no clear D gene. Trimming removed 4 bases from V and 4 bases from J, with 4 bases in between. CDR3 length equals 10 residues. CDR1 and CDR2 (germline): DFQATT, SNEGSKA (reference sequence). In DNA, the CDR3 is TGCAGTGCTACGAGCTATGGCTACACCTTC. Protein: CSATSYGYTF.

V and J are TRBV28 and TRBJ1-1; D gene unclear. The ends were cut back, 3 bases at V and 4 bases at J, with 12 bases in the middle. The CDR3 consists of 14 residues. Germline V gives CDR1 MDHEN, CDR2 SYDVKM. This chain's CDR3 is CASSFRRDGTEAFF. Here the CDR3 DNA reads TGTGCCAGCAGTTTTAGAAGGGATGGCACTGAAGCTTTCTTT.

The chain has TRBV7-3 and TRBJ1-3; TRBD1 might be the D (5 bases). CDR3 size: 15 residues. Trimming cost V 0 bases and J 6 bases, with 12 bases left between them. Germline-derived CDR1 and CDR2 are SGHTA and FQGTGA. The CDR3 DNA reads TGTGCCAGCAGCTTAACAGGGGCGCGGGAAAACACCATATATTTT. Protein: CASSLTGARENTIYF.

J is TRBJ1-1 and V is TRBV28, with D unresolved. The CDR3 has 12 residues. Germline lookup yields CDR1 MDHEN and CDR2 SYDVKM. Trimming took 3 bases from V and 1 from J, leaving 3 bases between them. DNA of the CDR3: TGTGCCAGCAGTTTGTGGAACACTGAAGCTTTCTTT. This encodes CASSLWNTEAFF.

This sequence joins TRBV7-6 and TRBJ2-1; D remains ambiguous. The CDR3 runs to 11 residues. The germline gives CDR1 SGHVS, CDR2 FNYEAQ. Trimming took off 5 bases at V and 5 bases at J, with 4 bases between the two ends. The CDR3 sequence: CASSLNNEQFF. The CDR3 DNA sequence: TGTGCCAGCAGCCTGAACAATGAGCAGTTCTTC.

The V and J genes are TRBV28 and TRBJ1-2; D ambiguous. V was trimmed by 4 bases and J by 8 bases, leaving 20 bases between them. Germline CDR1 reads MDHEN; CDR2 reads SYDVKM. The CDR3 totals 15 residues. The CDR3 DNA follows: TGTGCCAGCAGTTCTACGGACCGCTCCGGGAGCGGCTACACCTTC. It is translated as CASSSTDRSGSGYTF.

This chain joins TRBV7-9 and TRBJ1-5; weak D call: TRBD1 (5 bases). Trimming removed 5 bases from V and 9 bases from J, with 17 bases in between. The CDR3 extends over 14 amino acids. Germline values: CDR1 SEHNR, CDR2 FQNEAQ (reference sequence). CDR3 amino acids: CASSERGGTGPQHF. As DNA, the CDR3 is TGTGCCAGCAGCGAGAGGGGCGGTACAGGGCCCCAGCATTTT.

The chain's CDR3 is CASPGLYAYEQYF. In DNA form, the CDR3 reads TGTGCCAGCCCGGGACTCTACGCCTACGAGCAGTACTTC. The genes are TRBV6-5 and TRBJ2-7, with D perhaps TRBD2 (6 bases). CDR3 length equals 13 residues. The V end was cut by 8 bases, the J end by 2 bases, with 13 bases between. Germline assignment: CDR1 MNHEY and CDR2 SVGAGI.

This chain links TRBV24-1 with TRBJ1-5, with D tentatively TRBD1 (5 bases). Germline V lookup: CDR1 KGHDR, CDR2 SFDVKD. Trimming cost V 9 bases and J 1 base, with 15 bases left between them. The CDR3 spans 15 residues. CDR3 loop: CATSGGASSNQPQHF. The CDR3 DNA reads TGTGCCACCTCAGGAGGGGCCAGCAGCAATCAGCCCCAGCATTTT.

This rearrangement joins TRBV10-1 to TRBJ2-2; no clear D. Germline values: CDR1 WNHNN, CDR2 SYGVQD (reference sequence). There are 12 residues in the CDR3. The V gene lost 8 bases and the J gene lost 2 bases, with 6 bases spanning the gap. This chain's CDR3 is CASGRNTGELFF. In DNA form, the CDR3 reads TGCGCCAGCGGAAGAAACACCGGGGAGCTGTTTTTT.